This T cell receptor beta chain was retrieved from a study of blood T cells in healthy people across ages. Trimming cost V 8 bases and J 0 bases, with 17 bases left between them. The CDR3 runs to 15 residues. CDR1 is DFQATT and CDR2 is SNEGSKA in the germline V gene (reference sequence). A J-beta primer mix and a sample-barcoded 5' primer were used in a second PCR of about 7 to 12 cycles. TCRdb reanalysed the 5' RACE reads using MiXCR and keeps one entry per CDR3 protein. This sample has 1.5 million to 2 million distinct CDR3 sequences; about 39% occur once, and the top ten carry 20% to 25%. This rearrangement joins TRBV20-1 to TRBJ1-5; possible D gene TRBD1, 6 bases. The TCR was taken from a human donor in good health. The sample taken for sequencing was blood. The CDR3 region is CSFQQGLGSNQPQHF. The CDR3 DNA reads TGCAGTTTTCAACAGGGATTAGGTAGCAATCAGCCCCAGCATTTT.